This T cell receptor (beta chain) was identified during a study of T cell repertoires in cytomegalovirus infection. Study as a whole: Matching HLA type, along with CMV infection, was indicated by public TCR beta signatures.

TCRdb recomputed calls from the reads with MiXCR, one row per CDR3 protein. The sample holds roughly 920,000 distinct CDR3 sequences, approximately 31% seen once. This CDR3 is built from 17 residues. Trimming cost V 4 bases and J 0 bases; bases outside gene matches: 5. The germline V gene encodes CDR1 LNHNV and CDR2 YYDKDF (reference sequence). The sample holds a few counts of this clonotype. Its antigen is unknown. Study outcomes and limitations: Carriage of CMV together with the relevant HLA was identifiable through cumulative public TCR beta family frequency. Ex vivo responses were dominated by HLA-C-restricted CMV-specific TCR beta clonotypes.

The J gene is TRBJ2-1, the V gene TRBV15; 11 bases map to TRBD2. The material sequenced was cultured CD8+ T cells from PBMCs, taken from culture after CMV antigen stimulation. The source of this sequence is a human donor in good health (CMV status not recorded). Some clones in this sample may be carry-over from other donors' samples. The CDR3 DNA reads TGTGCCACCAGCAAGGGACTAGCGGCGAGCTCCTACAATGAGCAGTTCTTC. Translating it yields CATSKGLAASSYNEQFF.